This T cell receptor beta chain was observed in a study of monozygotic twins with inflammatory bowel disease. CDR3 length equals 15 residues. Per germline, CDR1 SEHNR and CDR2 FQNEAQ (reference sequence). About this clonotype itself: No antigen is known for it.

Both the TCRalpha cDNA and the TCRbeta cDNA were taken through two nested PCRs, lasting approximately 16 and 9 cycles. TCRdb reprocessed the 5' RACE reads and keeps a single row for each CDR3 protein, giving no DNA. This table holds about 440,000 distinct CDR3 sequences. Study-wide results and limits: Whether twins were concordant or discordant made no difference to repertoire similarity, possibly from limited power.

Input material: blood. J is TRBJ1-6 and V is TRBV7-9. The TCR originated in a human donor with ulcerative colitis or Crohn's disease, or a healthy co-twin of an affected twin (not recorded which). CDR3 protein: CASSPSGQANSPLHF.